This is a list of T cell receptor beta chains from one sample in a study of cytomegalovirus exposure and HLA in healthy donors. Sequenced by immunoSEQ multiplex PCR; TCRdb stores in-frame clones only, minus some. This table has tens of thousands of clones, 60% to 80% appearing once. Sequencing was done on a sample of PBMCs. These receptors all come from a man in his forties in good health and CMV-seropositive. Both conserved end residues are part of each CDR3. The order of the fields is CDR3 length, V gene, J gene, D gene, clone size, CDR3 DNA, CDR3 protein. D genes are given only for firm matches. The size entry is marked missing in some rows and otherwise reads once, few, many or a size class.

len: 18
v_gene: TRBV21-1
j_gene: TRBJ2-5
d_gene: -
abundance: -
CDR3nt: TGTGCCAGCAGCAAAGTTGGGCCTAGCGGGGGGGAACAGGAGACCCAGTACTTC
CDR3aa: CASSKVGPSGGEQETQYF

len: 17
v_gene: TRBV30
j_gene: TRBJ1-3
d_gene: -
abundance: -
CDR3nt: TGTGCCTGGAGAGGAAGGAACAGGTTGGCCTCTGGAAACACCATATATTTT
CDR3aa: CAWRGRNRLASGNTIYF

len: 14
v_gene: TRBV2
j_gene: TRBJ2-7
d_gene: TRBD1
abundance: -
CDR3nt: TGTGCCAGCAGCCTGAGGAGACAGGGTGACGAGCAGTACTTC
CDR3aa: CASSLRRQGDEQYF

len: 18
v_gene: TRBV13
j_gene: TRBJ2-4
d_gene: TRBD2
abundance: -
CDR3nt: TGTGCCAGCAGCGATGGACTAGCGGGACTTATAGCCAAAAACATTCAGTACTTC
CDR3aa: CASSDGLAGLIAKNIQYF

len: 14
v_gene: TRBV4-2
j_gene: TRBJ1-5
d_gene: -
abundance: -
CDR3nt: TGTGCCAGCAGCCAAGATACACCAAATCAGCCCCAGCATTTT
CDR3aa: CASSQDTPNQPQHF

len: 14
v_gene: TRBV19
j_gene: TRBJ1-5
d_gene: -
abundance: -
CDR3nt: TGTGCCAGTAGTATAGCGCAGGGGTTAAAGCCCCAGCATTTT
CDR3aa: CASSIAQGLKPQHF

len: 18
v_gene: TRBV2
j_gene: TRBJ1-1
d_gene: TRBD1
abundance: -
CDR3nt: TGTGCCAGCAGTGAAGCGCTGAGAAGGGGGCAAGGCGGCACTGAAGCTTTCTTT
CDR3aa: CASSEALRRGQGGTEAFF

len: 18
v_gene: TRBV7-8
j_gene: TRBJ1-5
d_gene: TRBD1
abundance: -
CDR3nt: TGTGCCAGCAGCTTCAGGGACAGCCAACCTTATAGCAATCAGCCCCAGCATTTT
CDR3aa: CASSFRDSQPYSNQPQHF

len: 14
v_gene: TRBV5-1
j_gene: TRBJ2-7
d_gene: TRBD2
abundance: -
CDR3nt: TGCGCCAGCAGCAGGGGAGGGCCGGTCGACGAGCAGTACTTC
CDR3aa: CASSRGGPVDEQYF

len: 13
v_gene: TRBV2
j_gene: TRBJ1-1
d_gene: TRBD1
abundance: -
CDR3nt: TGTGCCAGCAGCGGGACAGGGGTGACTGAAGCTTTCTTT
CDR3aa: CASSGTGVTEAFF

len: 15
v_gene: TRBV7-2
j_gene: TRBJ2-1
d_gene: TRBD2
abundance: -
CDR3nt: TGTGCCAGCAGCATCCCGGGACTAGGAAACAATGAGCAGTTCTTC
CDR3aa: CASSIPGLGNNEQFF

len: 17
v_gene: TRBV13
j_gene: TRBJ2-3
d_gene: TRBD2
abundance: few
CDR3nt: TGTGCCAGCAGTGACGGCGGGGGGGTCCCTAGCACAGATACGCAGTATTTT
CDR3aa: CASSDGGGVPSTDTQYF

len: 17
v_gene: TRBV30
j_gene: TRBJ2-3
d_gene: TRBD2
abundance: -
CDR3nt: TGTGCCTGGAACTTTTATTTATCGCGGGAGTACACAGATACGCAGTATTTT
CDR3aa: CAWNFYLSREYTDTQYF

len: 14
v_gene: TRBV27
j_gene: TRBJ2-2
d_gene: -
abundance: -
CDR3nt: TGTGCCAGCAGTCAAGGGGTGAACACCGGGGAGCTGTTTTTT
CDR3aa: CASSQGVNTGELFF

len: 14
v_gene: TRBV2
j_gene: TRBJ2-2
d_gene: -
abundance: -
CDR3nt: TGTGCCAGCAGTCAGACCCGGGGCACCGGGGAGCTGTTTTTT
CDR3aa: CASSQTRGTGELFF

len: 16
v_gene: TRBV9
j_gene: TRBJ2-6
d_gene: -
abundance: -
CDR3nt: TGTGCCAGCAGCGGCGGGGTCGTCTCCGGGGCCAACGTCCTGACTTTC
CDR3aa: CASSGGVVSGANVLTF

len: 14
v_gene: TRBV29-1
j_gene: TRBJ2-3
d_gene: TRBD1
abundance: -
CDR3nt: TGCAGCGTTGAAGGTCAGGGGGCTCCAGATACGCAGTATTTT
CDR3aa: CSVEGQGAPDTQYF

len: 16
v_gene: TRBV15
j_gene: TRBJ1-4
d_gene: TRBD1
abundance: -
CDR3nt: TGTGCCACCAGCAGAAACCAGGGACAGAGTAATGAAAAACTGTTTTTT
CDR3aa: CATSRNQGQSNEKLFF

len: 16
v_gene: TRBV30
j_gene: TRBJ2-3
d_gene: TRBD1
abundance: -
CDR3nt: TGTGCCTGGCTTGCCGGGACAGCATTTACCACAGATACGCAGTATTTT
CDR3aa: CAWLAGTAFTTDTQYF

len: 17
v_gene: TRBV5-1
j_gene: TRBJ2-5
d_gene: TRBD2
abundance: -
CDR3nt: TGCGCCAGCAGCTTGAGCGGCGGCGGGGGGCCTCAAGAGACCCAGTACTTC
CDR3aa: CASSLSGGGGPQETQYF

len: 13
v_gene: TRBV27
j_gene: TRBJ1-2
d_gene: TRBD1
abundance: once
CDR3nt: TGTGCCAGTCGGACAGGGGGTGGCTATGGCTACACCTTC
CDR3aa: CASRTGGGYGYTF

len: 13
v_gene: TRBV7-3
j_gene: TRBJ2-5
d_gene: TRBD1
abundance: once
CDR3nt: TGTGCCAGCAGCCGGGACAGGGGAGAGACCCAGTACTTC
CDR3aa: CASSRDRGETQYF

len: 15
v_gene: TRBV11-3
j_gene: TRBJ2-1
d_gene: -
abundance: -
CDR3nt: TGTGCCAGCAGCTTCCAGGCTCTACTCTACAATGAGCAGTTCTTC
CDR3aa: CASSFQALLYNEQFF

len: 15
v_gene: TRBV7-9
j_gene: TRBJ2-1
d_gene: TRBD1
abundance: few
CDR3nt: TGTGCCAGCAGCTTAGCGGACAGGGGGGTGAATGAGCAGTTCTTC
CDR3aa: CASSLADRGVNEQFF

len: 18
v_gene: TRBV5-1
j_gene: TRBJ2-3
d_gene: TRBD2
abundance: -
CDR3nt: TGCGCCAGCAGCTTGAGACTAGCGGGAGTGTCTTATACCGGTACGCAGTATTTT
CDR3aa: CASSLRLAGVSYTGTQYF

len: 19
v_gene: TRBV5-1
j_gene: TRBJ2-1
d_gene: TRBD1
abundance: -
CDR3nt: TGCGCCAGCAGCTTGGCCGGGGTATGGTCGACAGGGAGCAGGAATGAGCAGTTCTTC
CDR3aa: CASSLAGVWSTGSRNEQFF

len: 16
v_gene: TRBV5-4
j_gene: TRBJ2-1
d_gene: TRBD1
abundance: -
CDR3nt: TGTGCCAGCAGCCAGGCCGGGACAGGGGGAGGCAATGAGCAGTTCTTC
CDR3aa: CASSQAGTGGGNEQFF

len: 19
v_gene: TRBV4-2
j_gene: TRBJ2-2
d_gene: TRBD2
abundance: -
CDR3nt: TGTGCCAGCAGCCAAGAGACACTAGCGGGGGGCGGGAACACCGGGGAGCTGTTTTTT
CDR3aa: CASSQETLAGGGNTGELFF

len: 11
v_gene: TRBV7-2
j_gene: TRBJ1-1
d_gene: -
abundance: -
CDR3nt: TGTGCCAGCAGCTACGACAGTGAAGCTTTCTTT
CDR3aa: CASSYDSEAFF

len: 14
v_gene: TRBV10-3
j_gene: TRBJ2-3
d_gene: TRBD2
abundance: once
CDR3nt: TGTGCCATCAGTGAAGCGGGAGGGGCAGATACGCAGTATTTT
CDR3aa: CAISEAGGADTQYF

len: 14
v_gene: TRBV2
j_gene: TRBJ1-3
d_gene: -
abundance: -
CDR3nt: TGTGCCAGCGGGAAAGGGGACTCTGGAAACACCATATATTTT
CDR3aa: CASGKGDSGNTIYF

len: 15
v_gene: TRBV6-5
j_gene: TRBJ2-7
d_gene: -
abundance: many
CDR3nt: TGTGCCAGCAGTTACTCGCGGGACGGCTCCTACGAGCAGTACTTC
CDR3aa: CASSYSRDGSYEQYF

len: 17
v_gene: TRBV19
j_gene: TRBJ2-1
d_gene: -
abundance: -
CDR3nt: TGTGCCAGCACACCCGTCCGGGCAGGGGCGTCCTACAATGAGCAGTTCTTC
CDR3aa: CASTPVRAGASYNEQFF

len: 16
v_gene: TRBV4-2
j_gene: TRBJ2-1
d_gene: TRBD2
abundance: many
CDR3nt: TGTGCCAGCAGCCAAGCCACTAGCGGGGCTTACAATGAGCAGTTCTTC
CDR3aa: CASSQATSGAYNEQFF

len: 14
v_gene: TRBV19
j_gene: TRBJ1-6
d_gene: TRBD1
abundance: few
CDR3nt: TGTGCCAGTAGTATACAACAGGGGAGGTCACCCCTCCACTTT
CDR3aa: CASSIQQGRSPLHF